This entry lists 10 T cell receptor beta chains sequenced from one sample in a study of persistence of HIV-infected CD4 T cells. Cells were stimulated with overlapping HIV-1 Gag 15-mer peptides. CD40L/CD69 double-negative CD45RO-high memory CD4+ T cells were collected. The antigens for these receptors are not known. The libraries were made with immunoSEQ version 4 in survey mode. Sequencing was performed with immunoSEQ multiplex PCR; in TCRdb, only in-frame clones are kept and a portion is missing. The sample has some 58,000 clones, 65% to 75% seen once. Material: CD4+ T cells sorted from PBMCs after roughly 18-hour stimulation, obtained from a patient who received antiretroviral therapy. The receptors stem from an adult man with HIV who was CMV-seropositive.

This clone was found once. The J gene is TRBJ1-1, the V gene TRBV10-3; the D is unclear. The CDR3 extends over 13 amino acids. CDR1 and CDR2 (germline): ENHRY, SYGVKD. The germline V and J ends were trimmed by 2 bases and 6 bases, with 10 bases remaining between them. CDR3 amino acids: CAISEGIRAEAFF. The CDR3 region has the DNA TGTGCCATCAGTGAGGGGATTCGGGCTGAAGCTTTCTTT.

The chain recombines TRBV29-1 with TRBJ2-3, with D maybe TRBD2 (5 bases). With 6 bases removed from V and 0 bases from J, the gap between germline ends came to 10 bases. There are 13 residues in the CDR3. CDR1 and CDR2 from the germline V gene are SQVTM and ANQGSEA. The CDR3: CSVGRRSTDTQYF. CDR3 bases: TGCAGCGTAGGGCGGAGGAGCACAGATACGCAGTATTTT.

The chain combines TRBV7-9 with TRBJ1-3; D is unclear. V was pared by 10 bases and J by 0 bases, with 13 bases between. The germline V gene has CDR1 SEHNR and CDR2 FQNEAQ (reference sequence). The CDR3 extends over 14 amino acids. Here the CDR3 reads CATSPSRSGNTIYF. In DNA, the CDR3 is TGTGCCACCAGTCCCAGTCGCTCTGGAAACACCATATATTTT.

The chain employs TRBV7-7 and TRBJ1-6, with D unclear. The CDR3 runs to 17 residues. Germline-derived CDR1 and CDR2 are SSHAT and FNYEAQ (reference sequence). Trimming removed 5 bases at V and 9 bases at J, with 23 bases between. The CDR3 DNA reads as TGTGCCAGCAGCCCCCGCCGTGGAGGCCCTCGGGGTTCACCCCTCCACTTT. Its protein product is CASSPRRGGPRGSPLHF.

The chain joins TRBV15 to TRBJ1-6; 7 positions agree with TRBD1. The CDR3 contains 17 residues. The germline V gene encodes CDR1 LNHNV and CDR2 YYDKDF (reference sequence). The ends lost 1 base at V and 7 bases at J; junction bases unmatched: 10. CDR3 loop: CATSRASTGAKNSPLHF. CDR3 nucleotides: TGTGCCACCAGCAGAGCCTCTACAGGGGCGAAGAATTCACCCCTCCACTTT.

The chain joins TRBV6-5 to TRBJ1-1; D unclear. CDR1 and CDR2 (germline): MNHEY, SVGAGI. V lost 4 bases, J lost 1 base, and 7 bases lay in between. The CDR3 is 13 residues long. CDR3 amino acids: CASSFAGNTEAFF. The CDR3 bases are TGTGCCAGCAGTTTCGCAGGGAACACTGAAGCTTTCTTT.

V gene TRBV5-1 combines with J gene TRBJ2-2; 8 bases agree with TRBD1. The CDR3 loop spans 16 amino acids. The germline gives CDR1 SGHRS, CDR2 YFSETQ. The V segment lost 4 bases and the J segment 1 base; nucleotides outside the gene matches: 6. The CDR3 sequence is CASSPGQGRNTGELFF. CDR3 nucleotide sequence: TGCGCCAGCAGCCCTGGACAGGGACGGAACACCGGGGAGCTGTTTTTT.

The CDR3 DNA is TGTGCCAGCAGCCTTAGGCGAGCCGATCAGCCCCAGCATTTT. This codes for CASSLRRADQPQHF. The chain recombines TRBV7-3 with TRBJ1-5; D not certain. Germline V gene lookup returns CDR1 SGHTA and CDR2 FQGTGA. V was trimmed by 5 bases and J by 5 bases, leaving 13 bases between them. This CDR3 region has 14 residues.

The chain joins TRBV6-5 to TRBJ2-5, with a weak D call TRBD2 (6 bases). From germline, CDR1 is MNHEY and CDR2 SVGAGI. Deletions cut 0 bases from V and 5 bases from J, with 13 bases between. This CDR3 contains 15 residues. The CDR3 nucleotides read TGTGCCAGCAGTTACTCGCCAGGGAGGATCGAGACCCAGTACTTC. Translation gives CASSYSPGRIETQYF.

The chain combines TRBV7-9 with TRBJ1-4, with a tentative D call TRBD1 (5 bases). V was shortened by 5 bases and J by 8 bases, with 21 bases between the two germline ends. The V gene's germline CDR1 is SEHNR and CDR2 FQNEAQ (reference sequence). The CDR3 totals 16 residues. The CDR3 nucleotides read TGTGCCAGCAGCCTCTATGGGACGGCACAACTGGAAAAACTGTTTTTT. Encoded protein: CASSLYGTAQLEKLFF.